These 29 T cell receptor beta chains came from one sample sequenced in a study of T cells in women clearing cervical HPV infection. Clones were read by immunoSEQ multiplex PCR, and TCRdb kept only the in-frame ones, dropping some. Its listing shows tens of thousands of clones. Specimen: blood buffy coat. The receptors stem from a woman between 18 and 70 years old with a cervical HPV16 infection that either progressed to CIN3+ or cleared (not recorded which).

In the case of this clone: The missing CDR3 end, 3 residues past where the read stops, is filled in from the germline J gene. V and J are TRBV29-1 and TRBJ2-4; D perhaps matches TRBD2 (5 bases). Trimming shortened V by 1 base and J by 9 bases, and 16 bases separated the two germline ends. The CDR3 has 14 amino acids. Germline assignment: CDR1 SQVTM and CDR2 ANQGSEA. CDR3 sequence: CSVEGTGGRGIQYF. The DNA read from the CDR3 is TGCAGCGTTGAAGGGACTGGTGGGAGAGGCATT.

CDR3: CASRSRDSKGYTF. Incomplete CDR3 DNA: TGTGCCAGCAGATCCCGGGACAGTAAAGGC. V and J are TRBV5-5 and TRBJ1-2; TRBD1 matches at 7 bases. The read falls 3 residues short of the CDR3 end, and the missing part is taken from the germline J gene. Per germline, CDR1 SGHKS and CDR2 YYEKEE (reference sequence). The CDR3 totals 13 residues. Full variable domain (outside the CDR3, taken from reference TRBV5-5 and TRBJ1-2): DAGVTQSPTHLIKTRGQQVTLRCSPISGHKSVSWYQQVLGQGPQFIFQYYEKEERGRGNFPDRFSARQFPNYSSELNVNALLLGDSALYLCASRSRDSKGYTFGSGTRLTVV.

Details on this clone: The observed sequence ends 3 residues before the CDR3 terminus, with the missing tail filled in from the germline J gene. The gene calls are TRBV5-1 and TRBJ2-1; 11 bases are a match to TRBD2. The ends lost 7 bases at V and 9 bases at J; junction bases unmatched: 9. This CDR3 has 14 residues. CDR1 is SGHRS, CDR2 YFSETQ, per germline. Partial CDR3 DNA: TGCGCCAGCTGGTTACTAGCGGGAGTGGGTGAG. Amino acid sequence: CASWLLAGVGE. In full, the CDR3 reads CASWLLAGVGEQFF. Full variable domain (rest looked up from reference TRBV5-1 and TRBJ2-1): KAGVTQTPRYLIKTRGQQVTLSCSPISGHRSVSWYQQTPGQGLQFLFEYFSETQRNKGNFPGRFSGRQFSNSRSEMNVSTLELGDSALYLCASWLLAGVGEQFFGPGTRLTVL.

This CDR3 is CSARPQGKTQYF. The CDR3 DNA, read in part, is TGCAGTGCTAGGCCCCAGGGGAAGACC. The V and J genes are TRBV20-1 and TRBJ2-5; possible D gene TRBD1, 6 bases. With the read ending 3 residues before the CDR3 end, the germline J gene is used to fill in that end. The CDR3 consists of 12 residues. The V gene's germline CDR1 is DFQATT and CDR2 SNEGSKA (reference sequence). V gave up 3 bases and J gave up 6 bases, with 11 bases separating them.

A word on this clone: From the germline J gene comes the end of the CDR3, since the read stops 3 residues before it. The V call is TRBV20-1, the J call TRBJ2-3, with TRBD2 matching over 7 bases. Germline CDR1 DFQATT, CDR2 SNEGSKA (reference sequence). The V and J ends lost 0 bases and 0 bases, in that order; junction bases with no gene match: 6. The CDR3 sequence is 16 residues long. The sequenced part of the CDR3 DNA is TGCAGTGCTAGAGATAGGCAGCGGGGAAGCACAGATACG. Translating it yields CSARDRQRGSTDT. The whole CDR3 is CSARDRQRGSTDTQYF.

Comment on this clone: The read ends 3 residues shy of where the CDR3 ends; the end is completed using the germline J gene. V gene TRBV5-1 combines with J gene TRBJ1-6; 10 nucleotides match TRBD1. There are 15 residues in the CDR3. The germline V gene has CDR1 SGHRS and CDR2 YFSETQ. Trimming removed 4 bases from V and 9 bases from J; junction bases left unmatched: 7. CDR3 in amino acids: CASSPRGQGISPLHF. The part of the CDR3 DNA that was read is TGCGCCAGCAGCCCTAGGGGACAGGGGATTTCACCC. Combining the CDR3 with reference TRBV5-1 and TRBJ1-6 gives the whole variable domain KAGVTQTPRYLIKTRGQQVTLSCSPISGHRSVSWYQQTPGQGLQFLFEYFSETQRNKGNFPGRFSGRQFSNSRSEMNVSTLELGDSALYLCASSPRGQGISPLHFGNGTRLTVT.

CDR3 sequence reads: CASSPGQVNSPLHF. The sequenced CDR3 bases are TGTGCCAGCAGCCCGGGACAAGTAAATTCACCC. This chain links TRBV5-4 with TRBJ1-6; the D gene is possibly TRBD1 (6 bases). The read ends 3 residues before the CDR3 terminus; that terminus is restored from the germline J gene. The CDR3 totals 14 residues. Germline V lookup: CDR1 SGHNT, CDR2 YYREEE (reference sequence). Trimming pared 4 bases from V and 7 bases from J, leaving 12 bases between.

Comments on this clone: Read sequence stops 3 residues before the CDR3 end, and the germline J gene provides the missing end. The chain uses TRBV28 and TRBJ1-6; possible D gene TRBD1, 5 bases. Germline-derived CDR1 and CDR2 are MDHEN and SYDVKM. The CDR3 runs 11 residues. V was clipped by 7 bases and J by 9 bases, with 7 bases between them. The CDR3 sequence is CASKRGSPLHF. CDR3 DNA, as far as it was read: TGTGCCAGCAAGAGGGGTTCACCC.

About this clone: From the germline J gene comes the end of the CDR3, since the read stops 3 residues before it. The V gene is TRBV29-1, the J gene TRBJ2-7; 9 positions agree with TRBD2. This CDR3 region has 14 residues. Looked up from germline, CDR1 is SQVTM and CDR2 is ANQGSEA. Trimming cost V 7 bases and J 5 bases; bases outside gene matches: 12. The sequenced CDR3 bases are TGCAGCGCGGAGTCCGCTAGCGGGACCGACGAG. It specifies CSAESASGTDE. The whole CDR3 protein reads CSAESASGTDEQYF.

On this clone: The read terminates 3 residues before the CDR3 end, so the remaining end is supplied by the germline J gene. The chain combines TRBV30 with TRBJ2-4, with 8 bases lining up with TRBD1. The CDR3 is made up of 16 amino acids. In germline, CDR1 is GTSNPN, CDR2 SVGIG (reference sequence). CDR3 DNA (partial): TGTGCCTGGAGTGTACAGGGGGGTTATAGCAACTATGGT. Its translation: CAWSVQGGYSNYG. The whole CDR3 protein is CAWSVQGGYSNYGQYF.

On this clone itself: The CDR3 is cut off 3 residues early in the read; its end comes from the germline J gene. The rearrangement uses TRBV20-1 and TRBJ2-1; TRBD2 matches at 10 bases. The V segment lost 3 bases and the J segment 7 bases; nucleotides outside the gene matches: 9. The germline CDR1 and CDR2 sequences are DFQATT and SNEGSKA (reference sequence). This CDR3 is built from 15 residues. CDR3 sequence reads: CSARAPSGRSNEQFF. The sequenced CDR3 bases are TGCAGTGCTAGGGCCCCTAGCGGGAGATCGAATGAG.

A remark on this clone: The CDR3 is cut off 3 residues early in the read; its end comes from the germline J gene. The chain couples TRBV5-1 to TRBJ2-7, with 7 nucleotides matching TRBD1. In germline, CDR1 is SGHRS, CDR2 YFSETQ. The CDR3 contains 16 residues. The junction had 12 bases not matched to a gene; V was cut back by 4 bases and J by 2 bases. The DNA read from the CDR3 is TGCGCCAGCAGCCTATCGACCGGGACAGTGGCCTACGAG. Residues: CASSLSTGTVAYE. The entire CDR3 sequence reads CASSLSTGTVAYEQYF.

As regards this clone: Read data end 3 residues before the CDR3 end; the end is taken from the germline J gene. This rearrangement joins TRBV19 to TRBJ2-2; TRBD1 agrees at 7 bases. After removal of 6 bases from V and 1 base from J, the junction contained 8 bases not matched to a gene. This CDR3 has 16 amino acids. Germline CDR1 is LNHDA and CDR2 is SQIVND (reference sequence). The CDR3 protein is CASRGPGQMNTGELFF. The covered CDR3 bases are TGTGCCAGTAGAGGTCCGGGACAGATGAACACCGGGGAG.

In the case of this clone: The read comes to an end 3 residues before the CDR3 does, leaving the germline J gene to fill in the end. The chain carries TRBV19 and TRBJ2-1, with TRBD2 matching over 8 bases. The CDR3 totals 17 residues. The germline CDR1 and CDR2 sequences are LNHDA and SQIVND (reference sequence). V dropped 0 bases and J dropped 6; count of bases not matched to a gene: 10. The CDR3 DNA, read in part, is TGTGCCAGTAGTATAGATTCGGGGGGGAAAAGGGCCAATGAG. Translation gives CASSIDSGGKRANE. The entire CDR3 reads CASSIDSGGKRANEQFF. The variable domain in full, with the rest retrieved from reference TRBV19 and TRBJ2-1, is DGGITQSPKYLFRKEGQNVTLSCEQNLNHDAMYWYRQDPGQGLRLIYYSQIVNDFQKGDIAEGYSVSREKKESFPLTVTSAQKNPTAFYLCASSIDSGGKRANEQFFGPGTRLTVL.

A remark on this clone: Sequencing ends 3 residues short of the CDR3 end; the germline J gene provides the rest. This chain connects TRBV20-1 to TRBJ2-1; 8 bases fit TRBD2. The germline V gene has CDR1 DFQATT and CDR2 SNEGSKA (reference sequence). The CDR3 loop spans 14 amino acids. Germline trimming cut 5 bases from V and 8 bases from J; bases unmatched to any gene: 11. CDR3 bases read: TGCAGTGCTGGTATAGCGGGGCGGACCCATGAG. This gives the protein CSAGIAGRTHE. The whole CDR3 protein reads CSAGIAGRTHEQFF.

Note on this clone: The read stops 3 residues short of the end of the CDR3; the missing end is completed from the germline J gene. This chain joins TRBV18 and TRBJ2-5, with 10 bases identical to TRBD1. Per the germline V gene, CDR1 is KGHSH and CDR2 is LQKENI. The length of the CDR3 is 19 residues. The V and J ends lost 6 bases and 4 bases, in that order; junction bases with no gene match: 20. Partial CDR3 DNA: TGTGCCAGCTCGCGACTTCCGGGACAGGGGTACAAGGAGGGAGAGACC. Encoded protein: CASSRLPGQGYKEGET. The CDR3 in full is CASSRLPGQGYKEGETQYF.

About this clone itself: The missing CDR3 end, 3 residues past where the read stops, is filled in from the germline J gene. The rearrangement joins TRBV10-3 to TRBJ1-2; no definite D call. Germline V lookup: CDR1 ENHRY, CDR2 SYGVKD. This CDR3 region has 17 residues. CDR3 amino acids: CAISDFSRASAPVGYTF. CDR3 DNA, as far as it was read: TGTGCCATCAGTGACTTTTCGAGGGCGTCTGCGCCGGTGGGC.

As concerns this clone: The read comes to an end 3 residues before the CDR3 does, leaving the germline J gene to fill in the end. The chain has TRBV7-6 and TRBJ1-5; D may be TRBD1 (5 bases). V lost 7 bases and J 2 bases, leaving 15 bases between the germline ends. CDR1 is SGHVS, CDR2 FNYEAQ, per germline. The CDR3 has 15 residues. The covered CDR3 bases are TGTGCCAGCACCGTAGGGTGGGGGGGCAATCAGCCC. It codes for CASTVGWGGNQP. Given in full, the CDR3 is CASTVGWGGNQPQHF.

With regard to this clone: The missing CDR3 end, 3 residues past where the read stops, is filled in from the germline J gene. This chain links TRBV20-1 with TRBJ2-7; tentatively, D is TRBD2 (5 bases). Trimming took off 5 bases at V and 2 bases at J, with 19 bases between the two ends. The CDR3 spans 15 residues. Germline assignment: CDR1 DFQATT and CDR2 SNEGSKA (reference sequence). CDR3 DNA, as far as it was read: TGCAGTGCTGCCCGCCCGGACGGACTGGCCTACGAG. Translated, it gives CSAARPDGLAYE. The whole CDR3 reads CSAARPDGLAYEQYF.

Points on this clone: The sequence runs out 3 residues before the end of the CDR3; the remainder is reconstructed from the germline J gene. The chain couples TRBV7-9 to TRBJ1-2; 9 bases agree with TRBD1. Germline V lookup: CDR1 SEHNR, CDR2 FQNEAQ (reference sequence). This CDR3 has 15 amino acids. This CDR3 reads CASSLRQGGIGDYTF. CDR3 bases read: TGTGCCAGCAGCTTGCGACAGGGGGGTATTGGGGAC.

With regard to this clone: Coverage ceases 3 residues before the CDR3 finishes, and the germline J gene fills in the end. The rearrangement links TRBV14 to TRBJ2-1; TRBD2 matches at 9 bases. Per the germline V gene, CDR1 is SGHDN and CDR2 is FVKESK. The J segment lost 3 bases and the V segment lost 4 bases, leaving 4 bases of the junction unmatched. This CDR3 contains 15 residues. The DNA read from the CDR3 is TGTGCCAGCAGCCCCAGGACTAGCGTCTACAATGAG. It is translated as CASSPRTSVYNE. The CDR3 in full is CASSPRTSVYNEQFF.

A note on this clone: The read ends 3 residues shy of where the CDR3 ends; the end is completed using the germline J gene. The chain uses TRBV20-1 and TRBJ2-1; 11 bases agree with TRBD2. J lost 7 bases, V lost 5 bases, and 10 bases had no gene match. From germline, CDR1 is DFQATT and CDR2 SNEGSKA (reference sequence). The CDR3 loop spans 15 amino acids. Incomplete CDR3 DNA: TGCAGTGCTTCCATAGCGGGGGGGCGGTGGAATGAG. It specifies CSASIAGGRWNE. The CDR3 as a whole reads CSASIAGGRWNEQFF.

For this clone: The read terminates 3 residues ahead of where the CDR3 ends, so the germline J gene completes it. The V and J genes are TRBV11-2 and TRBJ2-5; D remains ambiguous. CDR1 and CDR2 from the germline V gene are SGHAT and FQNNGV. The V end lost 5 bases, the J end lost 5 bases, and 15 bases lay between the germline ends. CDR3 length: 14 amino acids. Incomplete CDR3 DNA: TGTGCCAGCAGCAGTGTTCGGGTTGTGGAGACC. Its protein product is CASSSVRVVET. The CDR3 in full is CASSSVRVVETQYF.

As concerns this clone: The read ends 3 residues early relative to the CDR3; the germline J gene fills the gap. The rearrangement joins TRBV7-2 to TRBJ2-7; D ambiguous. Germline loops: CDR1 SGHTA, CDR2 FQGNSA. V was pared by 3 bases and J by 3 bases, with 3 bases between. The CDR3 length is 11 residues. The CDR3 spells CASSFIYEQYF. The sequenced part of the CDR3 DNA is TGTGCCAGCAGCTTTATCTACGAG.

Comments on this clone: Read sequence stops 3 residues before the CDR3 end, and the germline J gene provides the missing end. The chain has TRBV2 and TRBJ1-4; 7 bases align to TRBD1. Losses at the gene ends were 2 bases for V and 7 bases for J; bases not matched to a gene: 4. CDR3 length equals 14 residues. Germline V gives CDR1 SNHLY, CDR2 FYNNEI. The CDR3 bases that were read are TGTGCCAGCAGTGAAAAGGGACAGTTTGAAAAA. Its translation: CASSEKGQFEK. The entire CDR3 is CASSEKGQFEKLFF.

A note on this clone: The read terminates 3 residues before the CDR3 end, so the remaining end is supplied by the germline J gene. V is TRBV7-2 and J is TRBJ2-4; D is perhaps TRBD2 (6 bases). The CDR3 has 18 amino acids. The germline V gene has CDR1 SGHTA and CDR2 FQGNSA. The DNA read from the CDR3 is TGTGCAAGTCGCTTAGCGGTGGATGCCCTAGTAGCCAAAAACATT. This gives the protein CASRLAVDALVAKNI. The whole CDR3 sequence reads CASRLAVDALVAKNIQYF.

As concerns this clone: The read is 3 residues too short to cover the CDR3 end, so that end is filled in from the germline J gene. This chain links TRBV7-3 with TRBJ2-3, with 11 bases matching TRBD2. This CDR3 is built from 16 residues. Unmatched junction bases numbered 7, after V lost 5 bases and J lost 3 bases. Germline loops: CDR1 SGHTA, CDR2 FQGTGA. CDR3 in amino acids: CASSPGASGRTDTQYF. The sequenced part of the CDR3 DNA is TGTGCCAGCAGCCCAGGGGCTAGCGGGAGGACAGATACG. Based on the CDR3 plus reference TRBV7-3 and TRBJ2-3, the full variable domain is GAGVSQTPSNKVTEKGKYVELRCDPISGHTALYWYRQSLGQGPEFLIYFQGTGAADDSGLPNDRFFAVRPEGSVSTLKIQRTERGDSAVYLCASSPGASGRTDTQYFGPGTRLTVL.

Remarks on this clone: The observed sequence ends 3 residues before the CDR3 terminus, with the missing tail filled in from the germline J gene. V gene TRBV6-1 combines with J gene TRBJ2-2; D tentatively fits TRBD1 or TRBD2 (5 bases each). This CDR3 has 16 residues. V lost 4 bases, J lost 4 bases, and 16 bases lay in between. CDR1 MNHNS and CDR2 SASEGT come from the germline V gene. Incomplete CDR3 DNA: TGTGCCAGCAGTGGAGGGGCCGGGCGGATCACCGGGGAG. This sequence encodes CASSGGAGRITGE. The entire CDR3 reads CASSGGAGRITGELFF.

Note on this clone: The sequenced fragment ends 3 residues before the CDR3 boundary, so the rest is inferred from the germline J gene. This chain links TRBV18 with TRBJ2-3; D gene uncertain. This CDR3 spans 12 amino acids. Per the germline V gene, CDR1 is KGHSH and CDR2 is LQKENI. V lost 5 bases and J lost 3, with 6 bases in between. The sequenced part of the CDR3 DNA is TGTGCCAGCTCAACGACTACAGATACG. Translated, it gives CASSTTTDT. The full-length CDR3 reads as CASSTTTDTQYF.